This T cell receptor beta chain was recorded in a study of blood T cell repertoires in COVID-19. Study as a whole: Collection of acute and convalescent COVID-19 samples took place in the United States, Italy and Spain.

Per the study methods: Quantification of nucleated cells was approximated via reference gene primer amplification. Profiled with immunoSEQ multiplex PCR; TCRdb holds only in-frame clones, not every one. V, J and clone size are taken as reported in that table, and D and trimming were inferred from the DNA itself. This sample carries about 200,000 clones, about 86% of them seen once, and the ten largest clones take less than 5%. Trimming left V 1 base short and J 5 bases short, with 15 bases between. This CDR3 spans 16 amino acids. Per germline, CDR1 LGHNA and CDR2 YSLEER. The source material was PBMCs or T cells enriched from blood (not recorded which). This chain uses TRBV4-3 with TRBJ2-1; weak D call: TRBD2 (5 bases). The sequence came from a woman aged 40 to 49 with acute COVID-19. CDR3 DNA sequence: TGCGCCAGCAGCCAAGGCGGACGGGGAATTGACAATGAGCAGTTCTTC. Translation gives CASSQGGRGIDNEQFF.